These 19 T cell receptor beta chains came from one sample sequenced in a study of shared clonotypes between healthy human individuals (dated by TCRdb to 2020 to 2021). Library preparation was by the immunoSEQ multiplex PCR assay. TCRdb retrieved this table from immuneACCESS and kept in-frame rearrangements only. Not all clones are present; in checked studies, unresolved V genes account for under half, and no reason is known for the remainder. This sample gives about a million clones in total; 65% to 80% of them show up just once. The top ten clones comprise about 1.5% of the sample. Source material: memory CD4+ T cells sorted from blood. The cell subset or site label, as the study defines it: CD45RA-negative fraction. Source of these receptors: a man between 18 and 29 years old in good health.

The rearrangement uses TRBV7-9 and TRBJ2-3, with 13 bases that match TRBD2. This CDR3 region has 15 residues. Germline assignment: CDR1 SEHNR and CDR2 FQNEAQ (reference sequence). The V gene end was trimmed by 5 bases and the J gene end by 1 base; junction bases not matched to a gene: 0. CDR3 protein: CASSGLAGGTDTQYF. The CDR3 coding sequence is TGTGCCAGCAGCGGACTAGCGGGGGGCACAGATACGCAGTATTTT. Combining the CDR3 with reference TRBV7-9 and TRBJ2-3 gives the whole variable domain DTGVSQNPRHKITKRGQNVTFRCDPISEHNRLYWYRQTLGQGPEFLTYFQNEAQLEKSRLLSDRFSAERPKGSFSTLEIQRTEQGDSAMYLCASSGLAGGTDTQYFGPGTRLTVL.

This chain uses TRBV11-2 with TRBJ2-1; 7 bases line up with TRBD2. Germline V gene data show CDR1 as SGHAT and CDR2 as FQNNGV. The trim removed 9 bases at V and 9 bases at J, leaving 17 bases unmatched. The CDR3 contains 15 residues. The CDR3 is CASAALLASVGEQFF. The DNA of the CDR3 is TGTGCCAGTGCGGCATTACTAGCGTCTGTTGGTGAGCAGTTCTTC.

The J gene is TRBJ2-7, the V gene TRBV5-4; weak D call: TRBD1 (6 bases). The ends were cut back, 4 bases at V and 2 bases at J, with 13 bases in the middle. In germline, CDR1 is SGHNT, CDR2 YYREEE (reference sequence). CDR3 length: 14 amino acids. As DNA, the CDR3 is TGTGCCAGCAGCCGTGCGACAGGCCCCTACGAGCAGTACTTC. It encodes CASSRATGPYEQYF.

The rearrangement uses TRBV11-2 and TRBJ1-2; D gene unclear. The V gene lost 7 bases and the J gene lost 1 base, with 10 bases spanning the gap. The CDR3 spans 13 residues. In germline, CDR1 is SGHAT, CDR2 FQNNGV. CDR3 protein: CASKRDFNYGYTF. The CDR3, as DNA: TGTGCCAGCAAACGGGATTTTAACTATGGCTACACCTTC.

The V and J genes are TRBV6-1 and TRBJ2-1; 14 nucleotides line up with TRBD2. Germline assignment: CDR1 MNHNS and CDR2 SASEGT. The CDR3 spans 15 residues. V lost 4 bases and J lost 9; bases outside the gene matches: 5. The CDR3 region has the DNA TGTGCCAGCAGTGCGACTAGCGGGGGGGCGTTTGAGCAGTTCTTC. Protein product: CASSATSGGAFEQFF.

The sample holds one count of this clone. This clone may be a read error of a much larger clone one base away. This same CDR3 is encoded by further DNA sequences in the sample. This chain connects TRBV7-9 to TRBJ2-7; TRBD1 agrees at 9 bases. The CDR3 sequence is 14 residues long. Germline CDR1 SEHNR, CDR2 FQNEAQ (reference sequence). CDR3 protein: CASSLTGGSYEQYF. As DNA, the CDR3 is TGCGCCAGCAGCTTGACAGGGGGCTCCTACGAGCAGTACTTC.

CDR3 sequence: CAISESDSYSDTQYF. The CDR3 DNA sequence: TGTGCCATCAGTGAGTCTGACAGTTACTCAGATACGCAGTATTTT. This chain uses TRBV10-3 with TRBJ2-3, with D perhaps TRBD1 (5 bases). Germline CDR1 reads ENHRY; CDR2 reads SYGVKD. Trimming removed 0 bases at V and 4 bases at J, with 11 bases between. The CDR3 loop spans 15 amino acids.

This chain connects TRBV6-4 to TRBJ2-3; D not resolved. Looked up from germline, CDR1 is MRHNA and CDR2 is SNTAGT. The CDR3 length is 12 residues. The V and J ends lost 5 bases and 4 bases respectively, with 7 bases between them. Here the CDR3 DNA reads TGTGCCAGCAGTCCGAGACCAGATACGCAGTATTTT. Translated, it gives CASSPRPDTQYF.

Ten or more counts support this clone. The chain combines TRBV28 with TRBJ2-5; D tentatively fits TRBD1 or TRBD2 (7 bases each). This CDR3 spans 17 amino acids. Trimming pared 6 bases from V and 4 bases from J, leaving 24 bases between. The germline V gene has CDR1 MDHEN and CDR2 SYDVKM. The CDR3 DNA follows: TGTGCCAGCAGCCCACTTGTGGGGGGGGCAGGGGGAGAGACCCAGTACTTC. Translating gives CASSPLVGGAGGETQYF.

This chain connects TRBV11-2 to TRBJ2-4, with 8 bases that match TRBD1. The CDR3 is 15 residues long. The V gene end was trimmed by 1 base and the J gene end by 6 bases; junction bases not matched to a gene: 5. Looked up from germline, CDR1 is SGHAT and CDR2 is FQNNGV. Written as DNA, the CDR3 is TGTGCCAGCAGCTTAGCAACAGGGGGTGCAAACATTCAGTACTTC. This translates into CASSLATGGANIQYF. Combining the CDR3 with reference TRBV11-2 and TRBJ2-4 gives the whole variable domain EAGVAQSPRYKIIEKRQSVAFWCNPISGHATLYWYQQILGQGPKLLIQFQNNGVVDDSQLPKDRFSAERLKGVDSTLKIQPAKLEDSAVYLCASSLATGGANIQYFGAGTRLSVL.

J is TRBJ2-5 and V is TRBV7-6; TRBD1 or TRBD2 may be the D gene (5 bases each). CDR3 size: 15 residues. CDR1 is SGHVS and CDR2 is FNYEAQ in the germline V gene. V lost 0 bases to trimming and J lost 1 base, with 9 bases between them. The CDR3 is CASSLALGVQETQYF. CDR3 nucleotides: TGTGCCAGCAGCTTAGCGCTGGGGGTCCAAGAGACCCAGTACTTC.

This clone occurred a few times. This sample includes further DNA sequences coding for the same CDR3. The chain recombines TRBV5-1 with TRBJ2-3; 12 nucleotides line up with TRBD2. The germline V gene has CDR1 SGHRS and CDR2 YFSETQ. J was trimmed by 1 base and V by 2 bases; bases with no gene match: 2. CDR3 length: 16 residues. This CDR3 reads CASSLRLAGGTDTQYF. The CDR3 region has the DNA TGCGCCAGCAGCTTACGACTAGCGGGAGGCACAGATACGCAGTATTTT.

This chain uses TRBV27 with TRBJ1-1; 8 bases agree with TRBD1. Trimming cost V 8 bases and J 1 base; bases outside gene matches: 3. CDR3 size: 13 residues. Germline CDR1 MNHEY, CDR2 SMNVEV (reference sequence). The CDR3 coding sequence is TGTGCCAGCTCAGGGGGCAAGAACACTGAAGCTTTCTTT. It yields the protein CASSGGKNTEAFF.

There are a few counts of this clone. The chain couples TRBV2 to TRBJ2-4; 10 nucleotides align to TRBD1. The CDR3 is 15 amino acids. V gave up 5 bases and J gave up 14 bases; unmatched junction bases: 15. Germline CDR1 SNHLY, CDR2 FYNNEI. Here the CDR3 DNA reads TGTGCCAGCAGTCTTAATACCGGGACAGGGGAACGGGAGTACTTC. Amino acids: CASSLNTGTGEREYF.

The chain has TRBV6-1 and TRBJ2-7, with 12 positions matching TRBD2. The CDR3 is 14 residues long. CDR1 and CDR2 from the germline V gene are MNHNS and SASEGT. V trimming: 5 bases; J trimming: 5 bases; junction bases outside the gene matches: 4. This chain's CDR3 is CASSLTSGSHEQYF. The CDR3 DNA reads TGTGCCAGCAGTTTGACTAGCGGGAGTCACGAGCAGTACTTC.

The chain is built from TRBV10-2 and TRBJ1-5, with a weak D call TRBD1 (6 bases). Germline values: CDR1 WSHSY, CDR2 SAAADI. The CDR3 sequence is 14 residues long. V was clipped by 6 bases and J by 4 bases, with 13 bases between them. The CDR3 sequence: CASSQQGGNQPQHF. The CDR3 nucleotides are TGCGCCAGCAGCCAACAGGGTGGGAATCAGCCCCAGCATTTT.

The J gene is TRBJ2-7, the V gene TRBV5-4, with TRBD2 matching over 10 bases. The CDR3 has 15 residues. CDR1 SGHNT and CDR2 YYREEE come from the germline V gene (reference sequence). J was trimmed by 4 bases and V by 3 bases; bases with no gene match: 7. The CDR3 DNA reads as TGTGCCAGCAGCTCTACTAGCGGGGCCTCGTACGAGCAGTACTTC. Amino acid sequence: CASSSTSGASYEQYF. Together with reference TRBV5-4 and TRBJ2-7, the CDR3 gives the full variable domain: ETGVTQSPTHLIKTRGQQVTLRCSSQSGHNTVSWYQQALGQGPQFIFQYYREEENGRGNFPPRFSGLQFPNYSSELNVNALELDDSALYLCASSSTSGASYEQYFGPGTRLTVT.

The J gene is TRBJ1-6, the V gene TRBV11-2; D remains unclear. The CDR3 has 15 residues. V lost 5 bases and J 9 bases, leaving 17 bases between the germline ends. Looked up from germline, CDR1 is SGHAT and CDR2 is FQNNGV. The CDR3 nucleotides read TGTGCCAGCAGCCCCACAGTTCGGGAAACTTCACCCCTCCACTTT. Translation gives CASSPTVRETSPLHF. The full variable domain, with the rest looked up from reference TRBV11-2 and TRBJ1-6, is EAGVAQSPRYKIIEKRQSVAFWCNPISGHATLYWYQQILGQGPKLLIQFQNNGVVDDSQLPKDRFSAERLKGVDSTLKIQPAKLEDSAVYLCASSPTVRETSPLHFGNGTRLTVT.

V and J are TRBV10-2 and TRBJ1-6, with TRBD1 matching over 7 bases. CDR1 is WSHSY, CDR2 SAAADI, per germline. Trimming cost V 3 bases and J 18 bases; bases outside gene matches: 14. The CDR3 length is 14 residues. Written as DNA, the CDR3 is TGCGCCAGCAGTGACTCCCCCGCCGGGACAGCCACCCACTTT. It codes for CASSDSPAGTATHF.